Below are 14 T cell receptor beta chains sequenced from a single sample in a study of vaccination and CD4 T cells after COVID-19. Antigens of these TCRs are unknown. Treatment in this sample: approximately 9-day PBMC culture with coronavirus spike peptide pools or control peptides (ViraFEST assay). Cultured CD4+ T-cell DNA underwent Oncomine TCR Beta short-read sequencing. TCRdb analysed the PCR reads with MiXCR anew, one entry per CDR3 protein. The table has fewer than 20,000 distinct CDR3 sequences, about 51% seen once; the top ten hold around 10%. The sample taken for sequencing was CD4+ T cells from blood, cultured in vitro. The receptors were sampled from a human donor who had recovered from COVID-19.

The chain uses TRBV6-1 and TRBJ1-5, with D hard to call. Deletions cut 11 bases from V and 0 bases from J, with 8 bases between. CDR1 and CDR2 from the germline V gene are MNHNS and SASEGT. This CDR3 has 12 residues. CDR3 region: CAAADSNQPQHF. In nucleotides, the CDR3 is TGTGCCGCGGCGGATAGCAATCAGCCCCAGCATTTT.

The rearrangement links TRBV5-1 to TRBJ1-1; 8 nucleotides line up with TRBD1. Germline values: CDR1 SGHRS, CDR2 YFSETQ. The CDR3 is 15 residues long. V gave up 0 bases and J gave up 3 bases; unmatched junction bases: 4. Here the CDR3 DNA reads TGCGCCAGCAGCTTGGACGCAGGGGGCTACACTGAAGCTTTCTTT. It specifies CASSLDAGGYTEAFF.

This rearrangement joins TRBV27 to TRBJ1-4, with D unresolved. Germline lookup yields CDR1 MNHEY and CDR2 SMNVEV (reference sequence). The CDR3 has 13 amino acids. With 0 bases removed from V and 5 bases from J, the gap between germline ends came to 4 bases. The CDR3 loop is CASSLSRNEKLFF. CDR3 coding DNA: TGTGCCAGCAGTTTATCCAGGAATGAAAAACTGTTTTTT.

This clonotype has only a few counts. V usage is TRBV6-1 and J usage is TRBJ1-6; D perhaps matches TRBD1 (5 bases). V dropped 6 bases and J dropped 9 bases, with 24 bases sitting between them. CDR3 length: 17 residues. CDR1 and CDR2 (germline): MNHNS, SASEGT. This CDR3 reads CASSPFGTSSLFSPLHF. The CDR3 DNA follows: TGTGCCAGCAGCCCCTTTGGGACTTCTTCACTTTTTTCACCCCTCCACTTT.

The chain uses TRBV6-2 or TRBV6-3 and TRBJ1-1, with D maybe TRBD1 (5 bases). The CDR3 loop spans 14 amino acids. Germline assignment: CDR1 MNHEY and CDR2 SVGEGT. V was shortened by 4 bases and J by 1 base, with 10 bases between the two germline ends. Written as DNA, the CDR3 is TGTGCCAGCAGTTTTCAGGGAGCGAACACTGAAGCTTTCTTT. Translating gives CASSFQGANTEAFF.

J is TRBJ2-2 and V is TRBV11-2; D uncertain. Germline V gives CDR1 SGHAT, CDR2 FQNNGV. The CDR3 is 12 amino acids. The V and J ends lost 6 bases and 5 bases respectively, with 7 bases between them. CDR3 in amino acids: CASRKPTGELFF. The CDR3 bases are TGTGCCAGCAGAAAACCGACCGGGGAGCTGTTTTTT.

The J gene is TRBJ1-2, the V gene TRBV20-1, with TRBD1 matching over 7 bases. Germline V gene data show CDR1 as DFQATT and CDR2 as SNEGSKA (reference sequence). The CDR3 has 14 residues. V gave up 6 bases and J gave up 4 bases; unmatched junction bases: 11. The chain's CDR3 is CSAQNTGVGYGYTF. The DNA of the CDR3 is TGCAGTGCCCAAAACACAGGGGTGGGCTATGGCTACACCTTC.

The CDR3 is CATLKREPYEQYF. The CDR3 DNA reads as TGTGCCACCCTAAAGCGGGAGCCTTACGAGCAGTACTTC. The genes are TRBV5-4 and TRBJ2-7; 8 positions match TRBD2. The germline V gene has CDR1 SGHNT and CDR2 YYREEE (reference sequence). V lost 9 bases, J lost 4 bases, and 9 bases stayed unmatched. The CDR3 loop spans 13 amino acids. Supplemented by reference TRBV5-4 and TRBJ2-7, the full variable domain reads ETGVTQSPTHLIKTRGQQVTLRCSSQSGHNTVSWYQQALGQGPQFIFQYYREEENGRGNFPPRFSGLQFPNYSSELNVNALELDDSALYLCATLKREPYEQYFGPGTRLTVT.

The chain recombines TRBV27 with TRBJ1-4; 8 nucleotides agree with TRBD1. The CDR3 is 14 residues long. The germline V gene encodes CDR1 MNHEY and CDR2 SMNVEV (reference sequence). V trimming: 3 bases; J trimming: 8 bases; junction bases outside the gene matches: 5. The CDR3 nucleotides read TGTGCCAGCAGTTTCCTCGACAGGGGAGAAAAACTGTTTTTT. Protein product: CASSFLDRGEKLFF.

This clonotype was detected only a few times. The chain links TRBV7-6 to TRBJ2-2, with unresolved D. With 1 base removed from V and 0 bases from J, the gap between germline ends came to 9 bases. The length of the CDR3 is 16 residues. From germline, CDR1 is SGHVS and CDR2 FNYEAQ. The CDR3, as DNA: TGTGCCAGCAGCTTAGAAGGCAGAACGAACACCGGGGAGCTGTTTTTT. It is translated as CASSLEGRTNTGELFF.

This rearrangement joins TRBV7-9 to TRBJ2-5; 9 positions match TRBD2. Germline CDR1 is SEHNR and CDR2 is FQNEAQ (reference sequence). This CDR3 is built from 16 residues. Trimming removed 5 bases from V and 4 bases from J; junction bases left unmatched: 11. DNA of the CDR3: TGTGCCAGCAGCCTCTCAACCCCGGGACTAGCAGAGACCCAGTACTTC. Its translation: CASSLSTPGLAETQYF.

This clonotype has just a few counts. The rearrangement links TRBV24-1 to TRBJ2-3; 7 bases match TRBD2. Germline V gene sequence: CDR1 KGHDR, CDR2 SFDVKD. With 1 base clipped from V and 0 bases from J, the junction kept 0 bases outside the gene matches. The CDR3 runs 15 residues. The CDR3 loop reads CATSDFSGSTDTQYF. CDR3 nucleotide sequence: TGTGCCACCAGTGATTTTAGCGGGAGCACAGATACGCAGTATTTT.

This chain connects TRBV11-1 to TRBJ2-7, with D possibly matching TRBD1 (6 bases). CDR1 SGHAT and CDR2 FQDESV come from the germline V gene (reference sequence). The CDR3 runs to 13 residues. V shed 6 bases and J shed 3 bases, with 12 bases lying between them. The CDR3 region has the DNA TGTGCCAGCAGAGCCCAGGGGCTCTACGAGCAGTACTTC. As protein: CASRAQGLYEQYF.

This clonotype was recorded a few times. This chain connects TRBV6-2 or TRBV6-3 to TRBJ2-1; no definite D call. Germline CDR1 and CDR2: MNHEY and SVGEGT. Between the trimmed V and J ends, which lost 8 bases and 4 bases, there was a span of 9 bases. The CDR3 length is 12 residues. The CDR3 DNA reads TGTGCCAGCTCTACAGATTACAATGAGCAGTTCTTC. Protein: CASSTDYNEQFF.